This T cell receptor beta chain comes out of a study of blood T cells in healthy people across ages. The germline V and J ends were trimmed by 5 bases and 5 bases, with 18 bases remaining between them. Germline loops: CDR1 MNHEY, CDR2 SMNVEV (reference sequence). The CDR3 runs to 15 residues. Primed by a sample-barcoded 5' primer and a J-beta primer mix, a second PCR proceeded for roughly 7 to 12 cycles. One entry per CDR3 protein, called by TCRdb with MiXCR from the 5' RACE reads. In the table there are over 1,200,000 distinct CDR3 sequences, approximately 59% of which are singletons. The TCR comes from a man between 18 and 35 years old in good health. The chain joins TRBV27 to TRBJ1-2, with a possible D match to TRBD1 (5 bases). Specimen: blood. CDR3 protein: CASSPLPGGMYGYTF. The CDR3 region has the DNA TGTGCCAGCAGTCCCTTGCCGGGGGGGATGTATGGCTACACCTTC.